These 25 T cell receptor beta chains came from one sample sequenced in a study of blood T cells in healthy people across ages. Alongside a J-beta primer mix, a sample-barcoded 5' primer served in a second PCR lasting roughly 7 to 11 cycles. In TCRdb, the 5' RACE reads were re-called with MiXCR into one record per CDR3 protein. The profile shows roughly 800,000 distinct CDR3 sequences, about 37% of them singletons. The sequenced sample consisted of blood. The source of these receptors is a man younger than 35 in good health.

Written as DNA, the CDR3 is TGTGCCAGCAGCCCGAGAGCCGCGGGAGATACGCAGTATTTT. Its protein is CASSPRAAGDTQYF. V usage is TRBV12-3 or TRBV12-4 and J usage is TRBJ2-3; a possible D gene is TRBD2 (5 bases). This CDR3 spans 14 amino acids. V dropped 6 bases and J dropped 5 bases, with 15 bases sitting between them.

CDR3 region: CASSQEPSGVIGELFF. DNA of the CDR3: TGTGCCAGCAGCCAAGAACCTAGCGGGGTTATCGGGGAGCTGTTTTTT. This sequence joins TRBV4-2 and TRBJ2-2, with 9 bases lining up with TRBD2. The CDR3 has 16 residues. The V gene end was trimmed by 0 bases and the J gene end by 7 bases; junction bases not matched to a gene: 6. Germline V gene data show CDR1 as LGHNA and CDR2 as YNFKEQ.

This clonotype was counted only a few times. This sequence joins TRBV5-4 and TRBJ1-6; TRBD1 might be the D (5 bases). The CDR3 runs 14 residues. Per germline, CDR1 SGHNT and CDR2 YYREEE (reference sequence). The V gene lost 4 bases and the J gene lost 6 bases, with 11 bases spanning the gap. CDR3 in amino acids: CASSLGRGNSPLHF. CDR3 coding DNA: TGTGCCAGCAGCCTGGGAAGGGGTAATTCACCCCTCCACTTT.

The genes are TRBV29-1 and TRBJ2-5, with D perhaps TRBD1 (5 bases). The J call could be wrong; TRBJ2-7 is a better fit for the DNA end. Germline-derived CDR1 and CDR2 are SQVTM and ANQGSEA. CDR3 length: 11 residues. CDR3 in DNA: TGCAGCGGGCTACAGGACTACGAGCAGTACTTC. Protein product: CSGLQDYEQYF.

This CDR3 is CASSLVSAPCGYTF. CDR3 in DNA: TGTGCCAGCAGCTTAGTATCAGCCCCCTGCGGCTACACCTTC. This rearrangement joins TRBV7-9 to TRBJ1-2; D remains unclear. The V gene's germline CDR1 is SEHNR and CDR2 FQNEAQ (reference sequence). This CDR3 has 14 residues. Trimming removed 1 base from V and 8 bases from J, with 14 bases in between.

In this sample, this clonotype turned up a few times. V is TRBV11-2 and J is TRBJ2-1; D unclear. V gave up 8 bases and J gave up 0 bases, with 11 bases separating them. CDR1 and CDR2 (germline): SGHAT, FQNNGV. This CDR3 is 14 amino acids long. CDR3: CASSPMSSYNEQFF. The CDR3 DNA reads TGTGCCAGCTCCCCAATGAGCTCCTACAATGAGCAGTTCTTC.

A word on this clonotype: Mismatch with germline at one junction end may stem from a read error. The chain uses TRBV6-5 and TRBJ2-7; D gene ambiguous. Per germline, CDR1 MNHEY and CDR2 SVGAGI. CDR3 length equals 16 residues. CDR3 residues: CASSYPSLDGIYGQYF. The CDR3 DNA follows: TGTGCCAGCAGTTACCCGAGTCTAGATGGAATTTACGGGCAGTACTTC.

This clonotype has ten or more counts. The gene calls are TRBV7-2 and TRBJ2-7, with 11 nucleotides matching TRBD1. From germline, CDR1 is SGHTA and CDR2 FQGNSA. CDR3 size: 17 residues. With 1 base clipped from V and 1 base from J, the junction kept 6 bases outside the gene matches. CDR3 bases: TGTGCCAGCAGCTTAGTTGGCGGGACAGGGGGATCCTACGAGCAGTACTTC. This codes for CASSLVGGTGGSYEQYF.

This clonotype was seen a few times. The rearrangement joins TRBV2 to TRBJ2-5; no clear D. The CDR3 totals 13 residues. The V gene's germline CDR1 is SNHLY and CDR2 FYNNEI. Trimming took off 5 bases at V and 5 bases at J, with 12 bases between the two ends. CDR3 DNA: TGTGCCAGCAGTTGGGCGATCGGGGAGACCCAGTACTTC. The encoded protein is CASSWAIGETQYF.

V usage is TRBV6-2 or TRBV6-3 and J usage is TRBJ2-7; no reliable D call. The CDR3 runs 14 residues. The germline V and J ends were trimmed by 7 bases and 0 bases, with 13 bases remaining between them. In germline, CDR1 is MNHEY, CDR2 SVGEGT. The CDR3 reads CASIDHGDSYEQYF. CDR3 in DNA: TGTGCCAGCATAGATCACGGAGACTCCTACGAGCAGTACTTC.

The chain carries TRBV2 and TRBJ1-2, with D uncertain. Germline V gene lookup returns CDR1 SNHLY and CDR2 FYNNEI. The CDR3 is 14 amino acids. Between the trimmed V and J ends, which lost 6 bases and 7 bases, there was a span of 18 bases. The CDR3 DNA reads TGTGCCAGCAGCCGGGAGGCGGCTAGGGCTGGCTACACCTTC. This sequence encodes CASSREAARAGYTF.

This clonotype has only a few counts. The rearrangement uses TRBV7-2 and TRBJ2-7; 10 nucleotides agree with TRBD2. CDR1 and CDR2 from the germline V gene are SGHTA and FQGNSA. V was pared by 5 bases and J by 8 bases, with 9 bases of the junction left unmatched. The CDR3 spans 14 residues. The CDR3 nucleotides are TGTGCCAGCAGCGCCCTAGCGGGGGCCACGCAGCAGTACTTC. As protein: CASSALAGATQQYF.

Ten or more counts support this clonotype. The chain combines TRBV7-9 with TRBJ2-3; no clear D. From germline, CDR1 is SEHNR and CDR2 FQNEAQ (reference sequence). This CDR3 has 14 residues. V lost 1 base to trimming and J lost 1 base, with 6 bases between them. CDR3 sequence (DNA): TGTGCCAGCAGCTTAGGCGTCGGCACAGATACGCAGTATTTT. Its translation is CASSLGVGTDTQYF.

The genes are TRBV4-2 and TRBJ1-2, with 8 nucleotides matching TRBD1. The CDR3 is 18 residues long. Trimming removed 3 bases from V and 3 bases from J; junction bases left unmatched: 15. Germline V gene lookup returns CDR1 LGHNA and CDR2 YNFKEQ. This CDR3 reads CASSQARQGRTTYYGYTF. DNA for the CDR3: TGTGCCAGCAGCCAGGCTAGACAGGGGAGGACGACTTACTATGGCTACACCTTC.

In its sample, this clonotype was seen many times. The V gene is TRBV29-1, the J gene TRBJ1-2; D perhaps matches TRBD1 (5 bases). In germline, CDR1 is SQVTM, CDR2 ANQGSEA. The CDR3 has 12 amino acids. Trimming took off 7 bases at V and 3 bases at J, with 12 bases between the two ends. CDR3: CSAPGTYYGYTF. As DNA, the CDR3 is TGCAGCGCCCCAGGGACCTACTATGGCTACACCTTC.

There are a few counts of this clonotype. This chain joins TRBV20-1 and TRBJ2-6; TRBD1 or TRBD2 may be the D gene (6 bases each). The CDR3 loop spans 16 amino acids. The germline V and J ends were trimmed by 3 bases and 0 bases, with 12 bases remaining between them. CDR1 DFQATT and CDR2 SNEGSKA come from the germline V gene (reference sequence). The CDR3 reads CSARRGVVSGANVLTF. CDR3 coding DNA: TGCAGTGCTAGGAGGGGGGTAGTCTCTGGGGCCAACGTCCTGACTTTC.

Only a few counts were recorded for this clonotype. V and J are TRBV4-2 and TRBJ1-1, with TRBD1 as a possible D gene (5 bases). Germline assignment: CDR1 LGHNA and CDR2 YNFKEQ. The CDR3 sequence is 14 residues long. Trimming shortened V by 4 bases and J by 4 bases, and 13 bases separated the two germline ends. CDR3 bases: TGTGCCAGCAGCCCAGGTCGTGGGGGCACTGAAGCTTTCTTT. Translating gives CASSPGRGGTEAFF.

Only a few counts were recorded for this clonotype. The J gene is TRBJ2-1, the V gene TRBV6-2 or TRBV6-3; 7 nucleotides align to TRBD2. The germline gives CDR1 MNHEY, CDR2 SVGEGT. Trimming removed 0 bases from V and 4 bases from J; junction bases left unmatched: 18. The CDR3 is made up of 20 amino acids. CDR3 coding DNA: TGTGCCAGCAGTTACTCGAGGGCCCCTCTGGCGGGGGAGCTTTACAATGAGCAGTTCTTC. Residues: CASSYSRAPLAGELYNEQFF.

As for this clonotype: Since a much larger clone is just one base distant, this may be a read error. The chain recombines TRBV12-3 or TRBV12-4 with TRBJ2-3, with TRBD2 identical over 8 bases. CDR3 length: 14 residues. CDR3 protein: CASRLSGITDTRYF. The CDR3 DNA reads TGTGCCAGCAGACTTAGCGGGATTACAGATACGCGGTATTTT.

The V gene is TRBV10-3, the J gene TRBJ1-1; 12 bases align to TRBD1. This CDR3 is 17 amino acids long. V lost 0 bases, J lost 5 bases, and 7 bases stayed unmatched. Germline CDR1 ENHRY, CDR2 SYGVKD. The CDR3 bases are TGTGCCATCAGTGAGTCGAGGGGACAGGGGGCGAGGACTGAAGCTTTCTTT. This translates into CAISESRGQGARTEAFF.

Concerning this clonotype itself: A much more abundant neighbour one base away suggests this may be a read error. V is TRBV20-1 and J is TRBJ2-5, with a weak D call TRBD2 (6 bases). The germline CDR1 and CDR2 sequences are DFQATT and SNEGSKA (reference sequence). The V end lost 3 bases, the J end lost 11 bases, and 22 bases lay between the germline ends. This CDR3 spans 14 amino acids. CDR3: CSASRIAAYNEQYF. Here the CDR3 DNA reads TGCAGTGCTAGTAGAATAGCGGCCTACAATGAGCAGTACTTC.

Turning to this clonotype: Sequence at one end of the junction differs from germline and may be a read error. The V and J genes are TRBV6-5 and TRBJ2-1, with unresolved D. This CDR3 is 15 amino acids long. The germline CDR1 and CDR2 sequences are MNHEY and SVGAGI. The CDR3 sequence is CASRTLESSYNERFF. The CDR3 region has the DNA TGTGCCAGCAGGACTCTAGAGAGCTCCTACAATGAGCGGTTCTTC.

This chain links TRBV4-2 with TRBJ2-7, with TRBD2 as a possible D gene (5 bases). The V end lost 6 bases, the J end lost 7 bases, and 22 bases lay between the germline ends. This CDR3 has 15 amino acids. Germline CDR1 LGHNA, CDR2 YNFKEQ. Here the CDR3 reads CASRPTGGSTEEQYF. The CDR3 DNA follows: TGTGCCAGCAGGCCTACCGGAGGTTCGACGGAAGAGCAGTACTTC.

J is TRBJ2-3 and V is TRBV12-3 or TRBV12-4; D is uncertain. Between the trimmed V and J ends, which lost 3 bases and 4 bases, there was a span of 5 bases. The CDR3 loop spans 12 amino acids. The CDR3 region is CASSLQSDTQYF. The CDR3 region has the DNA TGTGCCAGCAGTTTGCAATCAGATACGCAGTATTTT.

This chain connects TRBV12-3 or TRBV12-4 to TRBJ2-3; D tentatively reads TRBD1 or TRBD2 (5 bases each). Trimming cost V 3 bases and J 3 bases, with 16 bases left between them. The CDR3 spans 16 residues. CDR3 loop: CASSLGDRGTTDTQYF. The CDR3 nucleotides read TGTGCCAGCAGTTTGGGGGACCGAGGAACGACAGATACGCAGTATTTT.